The 18 T cell receptor beta chains presented below share a single source sample, sequenced in a study of radiotherapy plus CTLA-4 blockade in lung cancer. Sequencing was performed with immunoSEQ multiplex PCR; in TCRdb, only in-frame clones are kept and a portion is missing. The sample holds around 59,000 clones, more than 60% seen once. Material: peripheral blood, obtained from a patient treated with radiotherapy plus ipilimumab. The receptors derive from a human donor with non-small cell lung cancer who had a partial response to radiotherapy plus ipilimumab.

V usage is TRBV30 and J usage is TRBJ2-2; TRBD1 might be the D (6 bases). V was cut by 5 bases and J by 0 bases, with 13 bases left in between. The germline V gene encodes CDR1 GTSNPN and CDR2 SVGIG (reference sequence). This CDR3 spans 15 amino acids. The CDR3: CAWETGTPNTGELFF. CDR3 DNA sequence: TGTGCCTGGGAAACCGGGACACCGAACACCGGGGAGCTGTTTTTT.

The chain combines TRBV5-8 with TRBJ2-1; 12 bases agree with TRBD2. Trimming took 4 bases from V and 2 from J; bases not matched to a gene: 10. The germline gives CDR1 SGHTS, CDR2 YDEGEE. The CDR3 consists of 18 residues. In DNA, the CDR3 is TGTGCCAGCAGCCATCAGTCCCTAGCGGGGGGGCCCTACAATGAGCAGTTCTTC. Its protein product is CASSHQSLAGGPYNEQFF.

This clone has a single count. This sequence joins TRBV5-1 and TRBJ1-1; 7 bases fit TRBD1. The V gene's germline CDR1 is SGHRS and CDR2 YFSETQ. Trimming cost V 4 bases and J 1 base; bases outside gene matches: 10. The CDR3 covers 16 residues. The CDR3: CASSTLTGTTNTEAFF. As DNA, the CDR3 is TGCGCCAGCAGCACCCTGACAGGGACGACGAACACTGAAGCTTTCTTT.

About this clone: The sample carries other DNA sequences with the same CDR3. This chain joins TRBV15 and TRBJ2-7; 10 nucleotides match TRBD1. The CDR3 runs to 14 residues. From germline, CDR1 is LNHNV and CDR2 YYDKDF (reference sequence). The V and J ends lost 5 bases and 0 bases, in that order; junction bases with no gene match: 1. CDR3: CATSRDRGSYEQYF. The CDR3 coding sequence is TGTGCCACCAGCCGGGACAGGGGCTCCTACGAGCAGTACTTC.

In nucleotides, the CDR3 is TGTGCCAGCAGCCTCGGACAGATCTCCCAGCCCCAGCATTTT. It yields the protein CASSLGQISQPQHF. This sequence joins TRBV5-6 and TRBJ1-5, with D perhaps matching TRBD1 (6 bases). CDR1 is SGHDT and CDR2 is YYEEEE in the germline V gene. This CDR3 has 14 residues. Trimming shortened V by 4 bases and J by 7 bases, and 15 bases separated the two germline ends.

This CDR3 is CASRLTGYEQYF. In DNA form, the CDR3 reads TGCGCCAGCAGACTCACAGGCTACGAGCAGTACTTC. The chain combines TRBV23-1 with TRBJ2-5, with D tentatively TRBD1 (5 bases). The J call may not be correct, given that the DNA end is closer to TRBJ2-7. TRBV23-1 is known as an ORF, though its function is uncertain. The CDR3 is made up of 12 amino acids.

This clone was picked up a small number of times. J is TRBJ1-2 and V is TRBV19, with 8 bases lining up with TRBD1. The V segment lost 2 bases and the J segment 4 bases; nucleotides outside the gene matches: 9. This CDR3 contains 16 residues. From germline, CDR1 is LNHDA and CDR2 SQIVND (reference sequence). CDR3 sequence (DNA): TGTGCCAGTAGTATACCCCCCAGACAGGGGTCCTATGGCTACACCTTC. This translates into CASSIPPRQGSYGYTF. The whole variable domain, remainder taken from reference TRBV19 and TRBJ1-2, is DGGITQSPKYLFRKEGQNVTLSCEQNLNHDAMYWYRQDPGQGLRLIYYSQIVNDFQKGDIAEGYSVSREKKESFPLTVTSAQKNPTAFYLCASSIPPRQGSYGYTFGSGTRLTVV.

The chain recombines TRBV5-1 with TRBJ2-1; possibly TRBD2 for D (5 bases). In germline, CDR1 is SGHRS, CDR2 YFSETQ. Trimming cost V 4 bases and J 0 bases, with 14 bases left between them. There are 16 residues in the CDR3. The CDR3 loop reads CASSQREWSSYNEQFF. DNA for the CDR3: TGCGCCAGCAGCCAAAGGGAGTGGAGCTCCTACAATGAGCAGTTCTTC. Full variable domain (outside the CDR3, taken from reference TRBV5-1 and TRBJ2-1): KAGVTQTPRYLIKTRGQQVTLSCSPISGHRSVSWYQQTPGQGLQFLFEYFSETQRNKGNFPGRFSGRQFSNSRSEMNVSTLELGDSALYLCASSQREWSSYNEQFFGPGTRLTVL.

This clone was recorded a few times. The rearrangement joins TRBV6-1 to TRBJ2-2; tentatively, D is TRBD1 (6 bases). Trimming removed 7 bases at V and 0 bases at J, with 12 bases between. Germline V gene sequence: CDR1 MNHNS, CDR2 SASEGT. The CDR3 totals 15 residues. CDR3 amino acids: CASNADRPNTGELFF. The CDR3 DNA reads TGTGCCAGCAACGCCGACAGGCCGAACACCGGGGAGCTGTTTTTT.

The V and J genes are TRBV5-1 and TRBJ1-2; the match to TRBD1 covers 12 bases. Per the germline V gene, CDR1 is SGHRS and CDR2 is YFSETQ. The CDR3 is made up of 15 amino acids. V dropped 0 bases and J dropped 8; count of bases not matched to a gene: 5. The CDR3 DNA reads as TGCGCCAGCAGCTTGGGGGGACAGGGGGCGAGCGGCTACACCTTC. It translates to CASSLGGQGASGYTF. The full variable domain, with the rest looked up from reference TRBV5-1 and TRBJ1-2, is KAGVTQTPRYLIKTRGQQVTLSCSPISGHRSVSWYQQTPGQGLQFLFEYFSETQRNKGNFPGRFSGRQFSNSRSEMNVSTLELGDSALYLCASSLGGQGASGYTFGSGTRLTVV.

This clone showed up just once. The rearrangement links TRBV4-1 to TRBJ2-1, with 12 bases matching TRBD2. This CDR3 contains 17 residues. CDR1 is MGHRA, CDR2 YSYEKL, per germline. With V trimmed by 1 base and J by 6 bases, 7 bases remained unmatched. CDR3 sequence (DNA): TGCGCCAGCAGCCAAGGCCCCCTAGCGGGGGGGCTCAATGAGCAGTTCTTC. Its translation: CASSQGPLAGGLNEQFF.

This chain links TRBV4-2 with TRBJ1-2, with D tentatively TRBD1 (6 bases). The CDR3 length is 13 residues. CDR1 and CDR2 (germline): LGHNA, YNFKEQ. V lost 0 bases and J lost 5, with 7 bases in between. The CDR3 protein is CASSQDRGYGYTF. The CDR3 DNA is TGTGCCAGCAGCCAAGACAGGGGATATGGCTACACCTTC.

This clone was recorded once. This chain joins TRBV7-8 and TRBJ2-5, with 7 bases matching TRBD1. CDR1 and CDR2 (germline): SGHVS, FQNEAQ. V gave up 5 bases and J gave up 3 bases; unmatched junction bases: 6. CDR3 length: 14 amino acids. CDR3 bases: TGTGCCAGCAGCCCGGAGACAGGGAAAGAGACCCAGTACTTC. Encoded protein: CASSPETGKETQYF. Variable domain in full (rest from reference TRBV7-8 and TRBJ2-5): GAGVSQSPRYKVAKRGQDVALRCDPISGHVSLFWYQQALGQGPEFLTYFQNEAQLDKSGLPSDRFFAERPEGSVSTLKIQRTQQEDSAVYLCASSPETGKETQYFGPGTRLLVL.

Turning to this clone: Additional DNA sequences in this sample encode the identical CDR3. CDR3 DNA sequence: TGTGCCAGCAGTTATGGGGGGATGAACACTGAAGCTTTCTTT. This encodes CASSYGGMNTEAFF. This chain connects TRBV6-6 to TRBJ1-1; D might be TRBD1 (5 bases). This CDR3 has 14 residues. Looked up from germline, CDR1 is MNHNY and CDR2 is SVGAGI (reference sequence). With 3 bases removed from V and 0 bases from J, the gap between germline ends came to 8 bases.

This chain links TRBV19 with TRBJ1-5; 10 bases line up with TRBD1. Germline trimming cut 3 bases from V and 7 bases from J; bases unmatched to any gene: 6. Germline CDR1 LNHDA, CDR2 SQIVND (reference sequence). CDR3 length: 15 residues. In nucleotides, the CDR3 is TGTGCCAGTAGTATCAGGGACAGGGGTCAACAGCCCCAGCATTTT. It translates to CASSIRDRGQQPQHF.

The CDR3 loop is CASSYSATGVWEQFF. The CDR3 bases are TGTGCCAGCAGTTACTCAGCGACAGGGGTATGGGAGCAGTTCTTC. The chain joins TRBV6-5 to TRBJ2-1; 8 bases map to TRBD1. V dropped 0 bases and J dropped 10; count of bases not matched to a gene: 8. The CDR3 is 15 residues long. Germline CDR1 reads MNHEY; CDR2 reads SVGAGI.

This clone was detected only once. The genes are TRBV21-1 and TRBJ2-3; TRBD2 is taken as the D call from the table, unchecked against the DNA. TRBV21-1 counts as a pseudogene. The CDR3 spans 15 residues. The CDR3 nucleotides are TGTGCCAGCAGCAAAGTCTACGGGGACACAGATACGCAGTATTTT. Translation: CASSKVYGDTDTQYF.

The chain combines TRBV6-1 with TRBJ1-5; 12 bases map to TRBD1. The CDR3 consists of 13 residues. V dropped 8 bases and J dropped 7; count of bases not matched to a gene: 3. Germline-derived CDR1 and CDR2 are MNHNS and SASEGT. In DNA, the CDR3 is TGTGCCAGCGGGACAGGGGGCTGGCAGCCCCAGCATTTT. The encoded protein is CASGTGGWQPQHF.